This T cell receptor beta chain stems from a study of blood T cell repertoires in COVID-19. Study as a whole: Samples of COVID-19 (acute and convalescent) were obtained from the United States, Italy and Spain. The cDNA or gDNA used as material had been derived from T cells, B-cell-depleted T cells, or PBMCs.

Original data processing: Reference gene primer amplification in the assay estimated nucleated cell counts. The table came from immunoSEQ multiplex PCR; TCRdb's copy has only in-frame clones and leaves some out. The DNA gave D and trimming, while V, J and clone size come from that table. The data contain 140,000 or so clones, approximately 86% of them singletons. The CDR3 runs to 15 residues. The rearrangement joins TRBV21-1 to TRBJ1-4; the table assigns TRBD1, which was not confirmed against the DNA. TRBV21-1 is deemed a pseudogene. The sequenced material came from peripheral blood. This receptor was taken from a man in his 70s with acute or convalescent COVID-19. The CDR3 bases are TGTGCCAGCAGCAAAGTTGGGACAGATAATGAAAAACTGTTTTTT. Translating it yields CASSKVGTDNEKLFF.